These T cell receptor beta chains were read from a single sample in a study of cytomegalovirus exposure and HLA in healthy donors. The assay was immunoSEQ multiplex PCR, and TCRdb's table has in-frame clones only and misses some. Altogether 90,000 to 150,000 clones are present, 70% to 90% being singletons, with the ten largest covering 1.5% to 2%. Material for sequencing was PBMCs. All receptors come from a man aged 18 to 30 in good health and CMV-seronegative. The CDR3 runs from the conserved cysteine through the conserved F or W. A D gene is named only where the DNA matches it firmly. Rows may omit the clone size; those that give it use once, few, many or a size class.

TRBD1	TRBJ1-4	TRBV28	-	TGTGCCAGCAGGACCGGACAGGGCGGCAGGAAACTGTTTTTT	CASRTGQGGRKLFF
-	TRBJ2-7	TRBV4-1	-	TGCGCCAGCAGCCATAGGGGGGGGCAGGTCGGCGTCGGGGAGGAGCAGTACTTC	CASSHRGGQVGVGEEQYF
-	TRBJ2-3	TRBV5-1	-	TGCGCCAGCAGCTTGGGAGCCTACACAGATACGCAGTATTTT	CASSLGAYTDTQYF
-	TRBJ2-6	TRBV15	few	TGTGCCACCAGCCCCCGGGGCTCTGGGGCCAACGTCCTGACTTTC	CATSPRGSGANVLTF
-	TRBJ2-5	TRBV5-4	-	TGTGCCAGCAGCCCAACAGGGATCCAAGAGACCCAGTACTTC	CASSPTGIQETQYF
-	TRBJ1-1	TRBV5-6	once	TGTGCCAGCAGCTTGGCATCGGGACACAGTTCTGAAGCTTTCTTT	CASSLASGHSSEAFF
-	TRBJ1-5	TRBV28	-	TGTGCCAGCAGTTCCCGGACAGCTGACAATCAGCCCCAGCATTTT	CASSSRTADNQPQHF
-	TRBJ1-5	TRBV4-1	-	TGCGCCAGCAGCCAAGATGGGCGACAGCCCCAGCATTTT	CASSQDGRQPQHF
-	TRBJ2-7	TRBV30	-	TGTGCCTGGGGCTCGTCCTACGAGCAGTACTTC	CAWGSSYEQYF
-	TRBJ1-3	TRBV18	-	TGTGCCAGCTCGCGGACTGAAACCTCTGGAAACACCATATATTTT	CASSRTETSGNTIYF
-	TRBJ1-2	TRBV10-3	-	TGTGCCATCAGGGAGACAGAGTACTATGGCTACACCTTC	CAIRETEYYGYTF
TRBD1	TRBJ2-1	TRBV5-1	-	TGCGCCAGCAGCTTGTTACAGGGGGTCAATGAGCAGTTCTTC	CASSLLQGVNEQFF
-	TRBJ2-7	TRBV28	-	TGTGCCAGCAGTTCAATCGTGGGTGGGGACTTCACCTACGAGCAGTACTTC	CASSSIVGGDFTYEQYF
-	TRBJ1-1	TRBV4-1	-	TGCGCCAGCAGCCCAACTGAGGAGGGCCTAAACACTGAAGCTTTCTTT	CASSPTEEGLNTEAFF
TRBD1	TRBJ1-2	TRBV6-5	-	TGTGCCAGCAGGCGGGACAGAACTAACTATGGCTACACCTTC	CASRRDRTNYGYTF
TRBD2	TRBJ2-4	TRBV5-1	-	TGCGCCAGCAGCGCGGGGAGGGTCCTAGCCAAAAACATTCAGTACTTC	CASSAGRVLAKNIQYF
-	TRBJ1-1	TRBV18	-	TGTGCCAGCTCACCGGGAGCGCCTAACACTGAAGCTTTCTTT	CASSPGAPNTEAFF
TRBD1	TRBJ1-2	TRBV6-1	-	TGTGCCAGCAGTGGGGGGACAGGGGGTATTAACTATGGCTACACCTTC	CASSGGTGGINYGYTF
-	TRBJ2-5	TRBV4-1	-	TGCGCCAGCAGCCCCCGTGGAGCGGTAATACAAGAGACCCAGTACTTC	CASSPRGAVIQETQYF
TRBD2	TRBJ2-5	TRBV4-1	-	TGCGCCAGCAGCCGAGGACGGTTGACTAGCGGAGACCAAGAGACCCAGTACTTC	CASSRGRLTSGDQETQYF
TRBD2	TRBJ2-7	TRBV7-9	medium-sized	TGTGCCAGCAGCTTAGGGTTAGCGGGAGGTGTCGAGCAGTACTTC	CASSLGLAGGVEQYF
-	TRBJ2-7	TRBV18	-	TGTGCCAGCTCACCAAAGGGGAACTACGAGCAGTACTTC	CASSPKGNYEQYF
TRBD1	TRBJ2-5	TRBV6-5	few	TGTGCCAGCAGTTACACCGGGACAGGGTTCCAAGAGACCCAGTACTTC	CASSYTGTGFQETQYF
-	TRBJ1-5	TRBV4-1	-	TGCGCCAGCAGCCAAGAAGTCAGGGTTGATCAGCCCCAGCATTTT	CASSQEVRVDQPQHF
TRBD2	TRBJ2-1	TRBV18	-	TGTGCCAGCTCACCAAACGACCTAGCGGTACCCTACAATGAGCAGTTCTTC	CASSPNDLAVPYNEQFF
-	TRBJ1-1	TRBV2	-	TGTGCCACTAGGATAGGGGTGAACACTGAAGCTTTCTTT	CATRIGVNTEAFF
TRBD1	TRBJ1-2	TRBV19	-	TGTGCCAGTAGTATTCGTGACAGGGGGTCGCACTATGGCTACACCTTC	CASSIRDRGSHYGYTF
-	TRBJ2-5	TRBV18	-	TGTGCCAGCTCACCCCGGGACACCCTCCAAGAGACCCAGTACTTC	CASSPRDTLQETQYF
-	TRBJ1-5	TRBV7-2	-	TGTGCCAGCAGCTTAGTTGTCAGTGTTCAGCCCCAGCATTTT	CASSLVVSVQPQHF
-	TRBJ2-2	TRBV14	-	TGTGCCAGCAGCCATCTCGCGACTAGTCTTTATATGGTTCGGCCCGGGGAGCTGTTTTTT	CASSHLATSLYMVRPGELFF
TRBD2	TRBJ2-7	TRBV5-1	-	TGCGCCAGCAGCGGCCATGAGGCTAGCGGCTCCTACGAGCAGTACTTC	CASSGHEASGSYEQYF
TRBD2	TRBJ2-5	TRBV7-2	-	TGTGCCAGCAGCTTAGTGGGAGCTAGCGGGCCCGGTGGAAAAGAGACCCAGTACTTC	CASSLVGASGPGGKETQYF
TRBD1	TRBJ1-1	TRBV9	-	TGTGCCAGCAGCGCACAGGGGGCCACTGAAGCTTTCTTT	CASSAQGATEAFF
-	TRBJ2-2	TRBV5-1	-	TGCGCCAGCAGCATACGGGACACCGGGGAGCTGTTTTTT	CASSIRDTGELFF
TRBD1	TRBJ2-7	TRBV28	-	TGTGCCAATAGGCCCACAGGGGCGCAGTACTTC	CANRPTGAQYF
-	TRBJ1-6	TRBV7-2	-	TGTGCCAGCAGCTTATTTTCGGACATATATAATTCACCCCTCCACTTT	CASSLFSDIYNSPLHF
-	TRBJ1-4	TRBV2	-	TGTGCCAGCAGTGATTTCACGGTTATAAATGAAAAACTGTTTTTT	CASSDFTVINEKLFF
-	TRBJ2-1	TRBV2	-	TGTGCCAGCAGTGAGAAGGCGGATTCCTACAATGAGCAGTTCTTC	CASSEKADSYNEQFF
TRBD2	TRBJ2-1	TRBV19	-	TGTGCCAGTACCCTGTCTAGCGGGACCTACAATGAGCAGTTCTTC	CASTLSSGTYNEQFF
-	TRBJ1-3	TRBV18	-	TGTGCCAGCTCACCACCCAATACAGGAACTGGAAACACCATATATTTT	CASSPPNTGTGNTIYF
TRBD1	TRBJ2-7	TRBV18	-	TGTGCCAGCTCACTCGGGACAGGGAGCGAGCAGTACTTC	CASSLGTGSEQYF